A single sample gave rise to the 29 T cell receptor beta chains below, sequenced in a study of blood T cell repertoires in COVID-19. Repertoires were generated with immunoSEQ multiplex PCR, while TCRdb's copy carries only in-frame clones and drops some. Found here are under 200,000 clones, more than 85% of them singletons; the top ten hold 0.53%. Sequencing was performed on peripheral blood. The receptors derive from a man aged 45-65 years with acute or convalescent COVID-19.

This clone appeared a single time. The rearrangement links TRBV7-2 to TRBJ1-4; the D gene is possibly TRBD1 (6 bases). V gave up 5 bases and J gave up 7 bases, with 17 bases separating them. CDR1 is SGHTA and CDR2 is FQGNSA in the germline V gene. This CDR3 spans 15 amino acids. CDR3 coding DNA: TGTGCCAGCAGCCCCTTCCCGGACAGAACTGAAAAACTGTTTTTT. Protein: CASSPFPDRTEKLFF.

This chain joins TRBV6-5 and TRBJ2-7; the match to TRBD2 covers 10 bases. With V trimmed by 4 bases and J by 4 bases, 7 bases remained unmatched. The germline gives CDR1 MNHEY, CDR2 SVGAGI. There are 15 residues in the CDR3. Here the CDR3 DNA reads TGTGCCAGCAGTTCCCTACTAGCGGGGTTATACGAGCAGTACTTC. Translating it yields CASSSLLAGLYEQYF.

The CDR3 spells CASSPPGGSYNSPLHF. The CDR3 bases are TGTGCCAGCAGCCCCCCGGGGGGTTCCTATAATTCACCCCTCCACTTT. The rearrangement uses TRBV27 and TRBJ1-6; a weak D match, TRBD1 (5 bases). Trimming left V 6 bases short and J 1 base short, with 13 bases between. The CDR3 contains 16 residues. From germline, CDR1 is MNHEY and CDR2 SMNVEV (reference sequence).

This clone was observed once. V and J are TRBV10-3 and TRBJ2-5; no definite D call. The V end lost 6 bases, the J end lost 9 bases, and 20 bases lay between the germline ends. Germline V CDR1 and CDR2: ENHRY, SYGVKD. The CDR3 loop spans 14 amino acids. The CDR3 here is CAISGLSARVPQYF. CDR3 sequence (DNA): TGTGCCATCAGCGGTCTCTCCGCCCGGGTGCCCCAGTACTTC.

The genes are TRBV27 and TRBJ2-7; 10 positions agree with TRBD1. Germline V gives CDR1 MNHEY, CDR2 SMNVEV (reference sequence). CDR3 size: 15 residues. V lost 6 bases to trimming and J lost 2 bases; unmatched junction nucleotides: 7. The CDR3 DNA sequence: TGTGCCAGCAGCCGTAGGGACAGGGGCACCTACGAGCAGTACTTC. The encoded protein is CASSRRDRGTYEQYF.

The CDR3 region is CASSLSTGYSGNTIYF. DNA for the CDR3: TGTGCCAGCAGTTTATCGACAGGCTACTCTGGAAACACCATATATTTT. J is TRBJ1-3 and V is TRBV28, with D perhaps TRBD1 (6 bases). The length of the CDR3 is 16 residues. Per the germline V gene, CDR1 is MDHEN and CDR2 is SYDVKM. With 1 base removed from V and 0 bases from J, the gap between germline ends came to 10 bases.

The chain recombines TRBV5-1 with TRBJ2-1; 8 bases match TRBD2. CDR3 size: 18 residues. Trimming took 1 base from V and 0 from J; bases not matched to a gene: 9. CDR1 SGHRS and CDR2 YFSETQ come from the germline V gene. The CDR3, as DNA: TGCGCCAGCAGCTTGTTGAGCCGGGGGGGACGCTCCTACAATGAGCAGTTCTTC. Residues: CASSLLSRGGRSYNEQFF.

This sequence joins TRBV19 and TRBJ1-1; 9 positions match TRBD1. Germline trimming cut 3 bases from V and 1 base from J; bases unmatched to any gene: 6. The CDR3 is 16 amino acids. Looked up from germline, CDR1 is LNHDA and CDR2 is SQIVND (reference sequence). CDR3 residues: CASSMGQGRGNTEAFF. CDR3 in DNA: TGTGCCAGTAGTATGGGACAGGGACGCGGGAACACTGAAGCTTTCTTT. The entire variable domain, with the rest obtained from reference TRBV19 and TRBJ1-1, is as follows: DGGITQSPKYLFRKEGQNVTLSCEQNLNHDAMYWYRQDPGQGLRLIYYSQIVNDFQKGDIAEGYSVSREKKESFPLTVTSAQKNPTAFYLCASSMGQGRGNTEAFFGQGTRLTVV.

The gene calls are TRBV9 and TRBJ2-1; 9 nucleotides match TRBD2. Germline V gene data show CDR1 as SGDLS and CDR2 as YYNGEE. The ends lost 4 bases at V and 6 bases at J; junction bases unmatched: 8. The CDR3 runs 15 residues. The CDR3 protein is CASSIIAGAGNEQFF. The CDR3 bases are TGTGCCAGCAGCATAATAGCGGGAGCGGGCAATGAGCAGTTCTTC.

V usage is TRBV24-1 and J usage is TRBJ1-2; tentative D call: TRBD1 (5 bases). This CDR3 has 11 residues. Germline values: CDR1 KGHDR, CDR2 SFDVKD. Between the trimmed V and J ends, which lost 12 bases and 6 bases, there was a span of 13 bases. The CDR3 is CAPREGNGYTF. The DNA of the CDR3 is TGTGCCCCGAGGGAGGGGAATGGCTACACCTTC.

This clone was seen only once. V and J are TRBV10-3 and TRBJ2-2; D might be TRBD2 (6 bases). In germline, CDR1 is ENHRY, CDR2 SYGVKD. V was cut by 8 bases and J by 10 bases, with 20 bases left in between. CDR3 length equals 14 residues. CDR3 sequence: CAIGGTSGRAELFF. The CDR3 DNA reads as TGTGCCATCGGTGGTACAAGCGGGCGCGCGGAGCTGTTTTTT.

V and J are TRBV7-8 and TRBJ2-7; tentative D call: TRBD1 (5 bases). This CDR3 is 18 amino acids long. The germline CDR1 and CDR2 sequences are SGHVS and FQNEAQ. The germline V and J ends were trimmed by 8 bases and 6 bases, with 32 bases remaining between them. CDR3 coding DNA: TGTGCCAGCCGGCGCGCTCCGGACACCCCCCTCTGGGTGAGCGAGCAGTACTTC. This sequence encodes CASRRAPDTPLWVSEQYF.

The chain combines TRBV27 with TRBJ2-7, with 7 bases that match TRBD2. CDR3 length equals 14 residues. The V gene's germline CDR1 is MNHEY and CDR2 SMNVEV (reference sequence). Trimming at V came to 0 bases and at J to 6 bases, leaving 5 bases not matched to a gene. The CDR3, as DNA: TGTGCCAGCAGTTTATCAGGTAGCGGGCTCGAGCAGTACTTC. Protein sequence: CASSLSGSGLEQYF.

This rearrangement joins TRBV7-9 to TRBJ2-5; 8 bases agree with TRBD1. Losses at the gene ends were 4 bases for V and 7 bases for J; bases not matched to a gene: 17. Per the germline V gene, CDR1 is SEHNR and CDR2 is FQNEAQ (reference sequence). The CDR3 covers 17 residues. CDR3 coding DNA: TGTGCCAGCAGCTCGGACCGGGACAGGCACCCCAGAGGGACCCAGTACTTC. It yields the protein CASSSDRDRHPRGTQYF.

CDR3 loop: CASSQLSGVTDTQYF. Here the CDR3 DNA reads TGCGCCAGCAGCCAACTTAGCGGGGTGACAGATACGCAGTATTTT. The rearrangement uses TRBV4-3 and TRBJ2-3, with 8 bases fitting TRBD2. The CDR3 extends over 15 amino acids. Germline CDR1 reads LGHNA; CDR2 reads YSLEER. The V and J ends lost 2 bases and 3 bases, in that order; junction bases with no gene match: 4.

The chain links TRBV3-1 (or the pseudogene TRBV3-2) to TRBJ2-7; D possibly corresponds to TRBD1 (6 bases). This CDR3 is built from 14 residues. Germline CDR1 is LGHDT and CDR2 is YNNKEL (reference sequence). Trimming removed 4 bases at V and 6 bases at J, with 16 bases between. CDR3 coding DNA: TGTGCCAGCAGCCCGCGGACAGCTGGGTCCGAGCAGTACTTC. Amino acid sequence: CASSPRTAGSEQYF.

The chain combines TRBV7-9 with TRBJ1-1; tentatively, D is TRBD1 (6 bases). Per the germline V gene, CDR1 is SEHNR and CDR2 is FQNEAQ (reference sequence). Trimming took 7 bases from V and 8 from J, leaving 11 bases between them. The CDR3 loop spans 11 amino acids. CDR3 in DNA: TGTGCCAGCACCGACAGGACCGAAGCTTTCTTT. It translates to CASTDRTEAFF.

The chain uses TRBV7-9 and TRBJ2-7, with TRBD1 matching 7 bases. The trim removed 5 bases at V and 9 bases at J, leaving 10 bases unmatched. Germline-derived CDR1 and CDR2 are SEHNR and FQNEAQ (reference sequence). The CDR3 has 13 amino acids. CDR3 loop: CASSPRTGFVQYV. The CDR3 DNA sequence: TGTGCCAGCAGCCCCCGGACAGGATTTGTGCAGTACGTC.

The chain couples TRBV28 to TRBJ2-4, with 9 bases fitting TRBD1. Germline CDR1 reads MDHEN; CDR2 reads SYDVKM. This CDR3 region has 13 residues. The junction had 2 bases not matched to a gene; V was cut back by 8 bases and J by 3 bases. The CDR3 reads CASRDRVKNIQYF. As DNA, the CDR3 is TGTGCCAGCCGGGACAGGGTCAAAAACATTCAGTACTTC.

The chain couples TRBV4-2 to TRBJ2-1; a possible D gene is TRBD2 (6 bases). V lost 0 bases, J lost 7 bases, and 13 bases lay in between. CDR3 length: 15 residues. From germline, CDR1 is LGHNA and CDR2 YNFKEQ. This CDR3 reads CASSQDNAGRNEQFF. The CDR3 region has the DNA TGTGCCAGCAGCCAAGATAACGCGGGACGGAATGAGCAGTTCTTC.

The chain recombines TRBV10-3 with TRBJ2-4; D may be TRBD1 (6 bases). The CDR3 extends over 13 amino acids. V dropped 7 bases and J dropped 8 bases, with 15 bases sitting between them. Germline V CDR1 and CDR2: ENHRY, SYGVKD. The chain's CDR3 is CAIMGAGRDIQYF. DNA for the CDR3: TGTGCCATCATGGGGGCAGGCCGGGACATTCAGTACTTC.

This chain links TRBV7-3 with TRBJ2-1; 9 bases match TRBD2. The V segment lost 2 bases and the J segment 7 bases; nucleotides outside the gene matches: 12. CDR3 length: 17 residues. The germline gives CDR1 SGHTA, CDR2 FQGTGA. The CDR3 nucleotides read TGTGCCAGCAGCTTAGGGGGGAGGGTAGCGGGAGCAAATGAGCAGTTCTTC. Its translation is CASSLGGRVAGANEQFF.

The J gene is TRBJ1-1, the V gene TRBV6-5; TRBD1 might be the D (6 bases). V was trimmed by 0 bases and J by 5 bases, leaving 10 bases between them. The CDR3 consists of 14 residues. Germline V lookup: CDR1 MNHEY, CDR2 SVGAGI. CDR3 DNA: TGTGCCAGCAGTTACTCGGGGGCGCGAACTGAAGCTTTCTTT. This gives the protein CASSYSGARTEAFF.

The chain carries TRBV7-3 and TRBJ1-1, with 7 bases matching TRBD1. The length of the CDR3 is 14 residues. CDR1 is SGHTA and CDR2 is FQGTGA in the germline V gene. Losses at the gene ends were 5 bases for V and 0 bases for J; bases not matched to a gene: 3. CDR3 sequence (DNA): TGTGCCAGCAGCCGGGACAGCCTGAACACTGAAGCTTTCTTT. It specifies CASSRDSLNTEAFF. Full variable domain (remainder filled in from reference TRBV7-3 and TRBJ1-1): GAGVSQTPSNKVTEKGKYVELRCDPISGHTALYWYRQSLGQGPEFLIYFQGTGAADDSGLPNDRFFAVRPEGSVSTLKIQRTERGDSAVYLCASSRDSLNTEAFFGQGTRLTVV.

Only a few counts were recorded for this clone. The rearrangement uses TRBV7-3 and TRBJ1-1; D is possibly TRBD1 (6 bases). The CDR3 covers 16 residues. Germline CDR1 is SGHTA and CDR2 is FQGTGA. Deletions cut 5 bases from V and 1 base from J, with 17 bases between. For the CDR3, the DNA is TGTGCCAGCAGCCCGGGGGGCCCGACAGGGAACACTGAAGCTTTCTTT. It encodes CASSPGGPTGNTEAFF. Combining the CDR3 with reference TRBV7-3 and TRBJ1-1 gives the whole variable domain GAGVSQTPSNKVTEKGKYVELRCDPISGHTALYWYRQSLGQGPEFLIYFQGTGAADDSGLPNDRFFAVRPEGSVSTLKIQRTERGDSAVYLCASSPGGPTGNTEAFFGQGTRLTVV.

The chain joins TRBV7-9 to TRBJ1-2, with D possibly matching TRBD1 (5 bases). The ends were cut back, 4 bases at V and 0 bases at J, with 9 bases in the middle. The length of the CDR3 is 14 residues. Germline V gene data show CDR1 as SEHNR and CDR2 as FQNEAQ (reference sequence). In DNA form, the CDR3 reads TGTGCCAGCAGCTCACAGGAGACTAACTATGGCTACACCTTC. Amino acids: CASSSQETNYGYTF.

The rearrangement links TRBV7-9 to TRBJ1-1; 7 nucleotides agree with TRBD1. Germline V CDR1 and CDR2: SEHNR, FQNEAQ (reference sequence). V gave up 3 bases and J gave up 4 bases; unmatched junction bases: 5. This CDR3 region has 14 residues. The CDR3, as DNA: TGTGCCAGCAGCTTGGACAGGCCCGCCACTGAAGCTTTCTTT. It specifies CASSLDRPATEAFF.

The chain couples TRBV15 to TRBJ2-5; 12 positions match TRBD2. V gave up 1 base and J gave up 7 bases; unmatched junction bases: 7. The CDR3 runs 16 residues. CDR1 and CDR2 (germline): LNHNV, YYDKDF (reference sequence). The DNA for the CDR3 is TGTGCCACCAGCAGAGGGCTAGCGGGGGGGCCGGGGACCCAGTACTTC. It translates to CATSRGLAGGPGTQYF.

This sequence joins TRBV11-2 and TRBJ2-1; 12 bases agree with TRBD2. The germline V gene has CDR1 SGHAT and CDR2 FQNNGV. This CDR3 has 17 residues. V dropped 3 bases and J dropped 6; count of bases not matched to a gene: 9. CDR3 nucleotide sequence: TGTGCCAGCAGCTTCAGGACTAGCGGGGCTCTCCTCAATGAGCAGTTCTTC. Its translation: CASSFRTSGALLNEQFF.